Listed below are T cell receptor beta chains from one sample, sequenced in a study of beta chain features in type 1 diabetes. Some clones are missing from TCRdb's copy, which holds only in-frame ones; the method was immunoSEQ multiplex PCR. The sample comprises about 230,000 clones, 16% of which are singletons, and roughly 0.08% rests with the top ten. Material for sequencing was naive CD4+ T cells from blood. The origin of the receptors is a man aged 30-40 years with type 1 diabetes. The CDR3 runs from the conserved cysteine through the conserved F or W. Each record gives: V gene, J gene, D gene, clone size, CDR3 DNA, CDR3 protein. The D gene is left open where the match is weak. Expanded clones get a size class; other rows say once, few or many, or leave the size out.

TRBV2	TRBJ2-7	.	.	TGTGCCAGCACGTACAGAGATCAGGGGAGGCAGTACTTC	CASTYRDQGRQYF
TRBV30	TRBJ2-7	TRBD2	.	TGTGCCTGGAGGGTTGCGGGAGGTACCTACGAGCAGTACTTC	CAWRVAGGTYEQYF
TRBV29-1	TRBJ2-3	TRBD2	.	TGCAGCTACCTAGCGGGAACAGATACGCAGTATTTT	CSYLAGTDTQYF
TRBV5-4	TRBJ2-1	TRBD1	few	TGTGCCAGCAGCCTACAGGGGGCTAGTGACAATGAGCAGTTCTTC	CASSLQGASDNEQFF
TRBV10-3	TRBJ2-7	TRBD1	.	TGTGCCATCAAGGGTCAGGGGACAGGCTCCTCCGAGCAGTACTTC	CAIKGQGTGSSEQYF
TRBV30	TRBJ2-7	TRBD2	few	TGTGCCCGCCGACTAGCGGGAGGGCGCGAGCAGTACTTC	CARRLAGGREQYF
TRBV29-1	TRBJ2-5	TRBD2	few	TGCAGCGGAACGGGACTATACCAAGAGACCCAGTACTTC	CSGTGLYQETQYF
TRBV15	TRBJ1-1	.	few	TGTGCCACCAGCAGAGATGGACGGGATGTAGCTTTCTTT	CATSRDGRDVAFF
TRBV11-2	TRBJ1-1	.	.	TGTGCCAGCAGCTTGACACTGAACACTGAAGCTTTCTTT	CASSLTLNTEAFF
TRBV23-1	TRBJ2-1	.	.	TGCGCCAGCAGACAAGCAGGGATACTCTCCTACAATGAGCAGTTCTTC	CASRQAGILSYNEQFF
TRBV7-9	TRBJ1-2	.	.	TGTGCCAGCCATAGGCTAGGGAACTATGGCTACACCTTC	CASHRLGNYGYTF
TRBV6-5	TRBJ2-3	.	few	TGTGCCAGCAGTTACTCAGGACGCGGCACAGATACGCAGTATTTT	CASSYSGRGTDTQYF
TRBV28	TRBJ2-1	TRBD1	.	TGTGCCAGCAGATTTAGGACAGGGTACTACAATGAGCAGTTCTTC	CASRFRTGYYNEQFF
TRBV30	TRBJ2-7	.	.	TGTGCCTGGACAAAAGACAGAAACTACGAGCAGTACTTC	CAWTKDRNYEQYF
TRBV4-2	TRBJ2-7	TRBD1	.	TGTGCCAGCAGCCAACGGGACAGATCCTACGAGCAGTACTTC	CASSQRDRSYEQYF
TRBV4-1	TRBJ1-1	.	.	TGCGCCAGCAGCCAAGTCCGGGTGAACACTGAAGCTTTCTTT	CASSQVRVNTEAFF
TRBV7-9	TRBJ2-4	TRBD2	few	TGTGCCAGCAGCTCCGGACTAGCGGTAGCCAAAAACATTCAGTACTTC	CASSSGLAVAKNIQYF
TRBV6-1	TRBJ2-3	.	.	TGTGCCAGCAGCTCCTCGACAGTCACAGATACGCAGTATTTT	CASSSSTVTDTQYF
TRBV2	TRBJ1-2	TRBD1	.	TGTGCCAGCAGTGAAACACAGGGGGCCGGTGGCTACACCTTC	CASSETQGAGGYTF
TRBV6-1	TRBJ2-5	TRBD1	.	TGTGCCAACTCGGGACAGGGAAGTTGGGAGACCCAGTACTTC	CANSGQGSWETQYF
TRBV28	TRBJ2-7	TRBD2	few	TGTGCCAGCAGGTCCCTGCGGGAGGAGCAGTACTTC	CASRSLREEQYF
TRBV9	TRBJ2-2	TRBD2	few	TGTGCCAGCAGCGTAGGTAGCGGGAGGGGCACCGGGGAGCTGTTTTTT	CASSVGSGRGTGELFF
TRBV29-1	TRBJ2-1	.	.	TGCAGCGTTTGGGGCGGGCTAGACAATGAGCAGTTCTTC	CSVWGGLDNEQFF
TRBV30	TRBJ2-7	.	.	TGTGCCTGGAGCAGCAACAGGGAGCAGTACTTC	CAWSSNREQYF
TRBV4-1	TRBJ2-1	TRBD2	few	TGCGCCAGCAGCCAGCCGGGACTAGCGGTTAATGAGCAGTTCTTC	CASSQPGLAVNEQFF
TRBV30	TRBJ1-2	.	.	TGTGCCTGGAGCGGCGGTGACTATGGCTACACCTTC	CAWSGGDYGYTF